This TCR beta chain was retrieved from a study of control samples from healthy donors and cancer patients. Only in-frame clones appear in the TCRdb table, and some are missing; sequencing was by immunoSEQ multiplex PCR. The sample carries fewer than 90,000 clones, about 90% recorded once. This CDR3 is 15 amino acids long. Trimming pared 0 bases from V and 8 bases from J, leaving 14 bases between. Germline assignment: CDR1 MGHRA and CDR2 YSYEKL. The sequence was collected from a woman aged 60-75 years with head and neck cancer. The sample was PBMCs. This rearrangement joins TRBV4-1 to TRBJ2-4; TRBD2 might be the D (5 bases). CDR3 sequence (DNA): TGCGCCAGCAGCCAAGAATCCGGGAACCACGACATTCAGTACTTC. Encoded protein: CASSQESGNHDIQYF.